This T cell receptor (beta chain) emerged from a study of Ad26.COV2.S vaccination and SARS-CoV-2 variants. The sample holds a few counts of this clone. The germline CDR1 and CDR2 sequences are LGHNA and YNFKEQ. Trimming pared 0 bases from V and 1 base from J, leaving 6 bases between. The CDR3 has 14 amino acids. Measured with immunoSEQ multiplex PCR; TCRdb has only the in-frame clones, and not every one. In the table there are about 140,000 clones, around 86% of which are singletons. The material was peripheral blood, obtained after recovery from COVID-19. This chain links TRBV4-2 with TRBJ1-2; D uncertain. This TCR was sampled from a human donor who had recovered from COVID-19. This chain's CDR3 is CASSQDRLNYGYTF. CDR3 sequence (DNA): TGTGCCAGCAGCCAAGACAGGCTTAACTATGGCTACACCTTC.